The rows below give T cell receptor beta chains drawn from one sample of a study of T cell responses to AZD1222 COVID-19 vaccine. TCRdb's table, derived via immunoSEQ multiplex PCR, lists solely in-frame clones and lacks some. The sample yields around 130,000 clones, more than 85% seen once. Sequencing used peripheral blood, obtained 28 days after the second AZD1222 dose. All receptors derive from an adult who received the AZD1222 COVID-19 vaccine. Each CDR3 is given with its conserved first and last residue. The order of the fields is V gene, D gene, J gene, clone size, CDR3 length, CDR3 protein, CDR3 DNA. A D gene is named only where the DNA matches it firmly. Some rows have no size entry. The others give once, few or many, or a class for an expanded clone.

>TRBV13|TRBD1|TRBJ1-1|-|14
CASSLGQGRTEAFF
TGTGCCAGCAGCCTGGGACAGGGGCGGACTGAAGCTTTCTTT
>TRBV7-2|TRBD1|TRBJ2-7|-|13
CASRRTGAYEQYF
TGTGCCAGCAGACGTACAGGGGCCTACGAGCAGTACTTC
>TRBV7-2|TRBD1|TRBJ1-5|-|14
CASSFGTGVQPQHF
TGTGCCAGCAGCTTCGGGACAGGGGTGCAGCCCCAGCATTTT
>TRBV7-2|TRBD1|TRBJ1-2|-|12
CASSPGQGILTF
TGTGCCAGCAGCCCGGGACAGGGGATTCTCACCTTC
>TRBV3-1/TRBV3-2|-|TRBJ2-2|once|15
CASSQPGLNAGELFF
TGTGCCAGCAGCCAACCGGGCCTGAACGCCGGGGAGCTGTTTTTT
>TRBV10-1|TRBD2|TRBJ2-5|once|17
CASRGAGTSGRKETQYF
TGCGCCAGCAGAGGAGCCGGGACTAGCGGGAGGAAAGAGACCCAGTACTTC
>TRBV3-1/TRBV3-2|TRBD2|TRBJ2-3|once|13
CASSLGLLDTQYF
TGTGCCAGCAGCCTGGGACTATTGGATACGCAGTATTTT
>TRBV28|-|TRBJ2-7|-|10
CASSSGRWYF
TGTGCCAGCAGTTCCGGACGCTGGTACTTC
>TRBV6-2/TRBV6-3|-|TRBJ1-1|-|13
CASSLDLNTEAFF
TGTGCCAGCAGTTTGGACCTGAACACTGAAGCTTTCTTT
>TRBV13|-|TRBJ2-7|-|14
CASSLSGIQYEQYF
TGTGCCAGCAGCTTATCAGGGATCCAGTACGAGCAGTACTTC
>TRBV4-1|-|TRBJ2-1|few|11
CASSQVGPPIF
TGCGCCAGCAGCCAAGTAGGTCCCCCCATCTTC
>TRBV7-9|TRBD1|TRBJ1-5|-|15
CASSLDRGGNQPQHF
TGTGCCAGCAGCCTCGACAGGGGCGGGAATCAGCCCCAGCATTTT
>TRBV13|-|TRBJ2-1|-|14
CASSLGSGKYEQFF
TGTGCCAGCAGCTTAGGGTCGGGGAAATACGAGCAGTTCTTC
>TRBV4-3|-|TRBJ1-2|-|15
CASSQDGQGLGGYTF
TGCGCCAGCAGCCAAGACGGTCAGGGGCTTGGGGGCTACACCTTC
>TRBV28|-|TRBJ1-4|-|14
CASKRTELREKLFF
TGTGCCAGCAAGAGGACGGAGCTTAGGGAAAAACTGTTTTTT
>TRBV15|-|TRBJ1-5|-|15
CATSRDPREGQPQHF
TGTGCCACCAGCAGAGATCCCAGGGAAGGTCAGCCCCAGCATTTT